The rows below give T cell receptor beta chains drawn from one sample of a study of T cell repertoires in cytomegalovirus infection. Using its own MiXCR run on the reads, TCRdb lists one record per CDR3 protein. This table has 100,000 to 150,000 distinct CDR3 sequences, 20% to 30% appearing once. Which antigens these TCRs recognize remains unknown. The sample taken for sequencing was PBMCs, sequenced either directly or after in vitro stimulation (not recorded which). These receptors originate from a human donor in good health (CMV status not recorded). Some clones in this sample may be carry-over from other donors' samples. Each CDR3 is given with its conserved first and last residue. A D gene is named only where the DNA matches it firmly. Some rows have no size entry. The others give once, few or many, or a class for an expanded clone.

D: TRBD1; V: TRBV2; J: TRBJ1-4; size: .; DNA: TGTGCCAGCAACCGGGACAGGGGAGATGAAAAACTGTTTTTT; CDR3: CASNRDRGDEKLFF
D: TRBD1; V: TRBV28; J: TRBJ1-1; size: .; DNA: TGTGCCAGCCGAGGGGGCCTGGGGACTGAAGCTTTCTTT; CDR3: CASRGGLGTEAFF
D: TRBD2; V: TRBV15; J: TRBJ2-3; size: .; DNA: TGTGCCACCAGCAGTCGTATGGCGGGAGGAGGGAGTGTGATAACGCAGTATTTT; CDR3: CATSSRMAGGGSVITQYF
D: .; V: TRBV3-1; J: TRBJ2-7; size: .; DNA: TGTGCCAGCAGGCCCGGGACTCATTACGAGCAGTACTTC; CDR3: CASRPGTHYEQYF
D: .; V: TRBV7-2; J: TRBJ2-1; size: few; DNA: TGTGCCAGCAGCATGGAATTGGGGACGTTATACAATGAGCAGTTCTTC; CDR3: CASSMELGTLYNEQFF
D: .; V: TRBV24-1; J: TRBJ2-3; size: .; DNA: TGTGCCACCGGGGTGAGCACAGATACGCAGTATTTT; CDR3: CATGVSTDTQYF
D: .; V: TRBV6-6; J: TRBJ2-3; size: .; DNA: TGTGCCAGCAGTTACAGGGTTCAGGGCACAGATACGCAGTATTTT; CDR3: CASSYRVQGTDTQYF
D: .; V: TRBV30; J: TRBJ1-5; size: many; DNA: TGTGCCTGGAGTGTATTGGAAAATCAGCCCCAGCATTTT; CDR3: CAWSVLENQPQHF
D: .; V: TRBV15; J: TRBJ2-3; size: .; DNA: TGTGCCACCAGCAGAGATCGGTACGGGCGCGAGGATACGCAGTATTTT; CDR3: CATSRDRYGREDTQYF
D: .; V: TRBV7-2; J: TRBJ1-1; size: many; DNA: TGTGCCAGCAGCCCCCCCAGCACTGAAGCTTTCTTT; CDR3: CASSPPSTEAFF
D: .; V: TRBV6-2/TRBV6-3; J: TRBJ1-3; size: .; DNA: TGTGCCAGCAGTTACTCAGCTCTAAGAAACTCTGGAAACACCATATATTTT; CDR3: CASSYSALRNSGNTIYF
D: .; V: TRBV28; J: TRBJ2-3; size: .; DNA: TGTGCCAGCAGTTTAGCTACCGGGACAACGAAGAGCACAGATACGCAGTATTTT; CDR3: CASSLATGTTKSTDTQYF
D: .; V: TRBV7-6; J: TRBJ2-5; size: few; DNA: TGTGCCAGCAGCCACCCTCTTAGGGGAGGTGCTGTCCCAATCGTTCAAGAGACCCAGTACTTC; CDR3: CASSHPLRGGAVPIVQETQYF
D: TRBD2; V: TRBV4-2; J: TRBJ2-4; size: few; DNA: TGTGCCAGCAGCCAAGGACTAGCGGGAGCGGAGGCCAAAAACATTCAGTACTTC; CDR3: CASSQGLAGAEAKNIQYF
D: .; V: TRBV4-3; J: TRBJ1-5; size: .; DNA: TGCGCCAGCAGCCAAGTGAGGAGGGAGGGTCAGCCCCAGCATTTT; CDR3: CASSQVRREGQPQHF
D: .; V: TRBV7-8; J: TRBJ2-7; size: many; DNA: TGTGCCAGCAGCTTAGTGAACGAGCAGTACTTC; CDR3: CASSLVNEQYF
D: TRBD1; V: TRBV6-9; J: TRBJ1-5; size: .; DNA: TGTGCCAGCAGAGGGGACAGGGAGGTAAAGCCCCAGCATTTT; CDR3: CASRGDREVKPQHF
D: .; V: TRBV5-1; J: TRBJ1-2; size: few; DNA: TGCGCCAGCAGCGATGATAACCGAAAGGGCGGCTACACCTTC; CDR3: CASSDDNRKGGYTF
D: TRBD1; V: TRBV7-2; J: TRBJ2-6; size: many; DNA: TGTGCCAGCAGCTTCGGACAGGCTGGGGCCAACGTCCTGACTTTC; CDR3: CASSFGQAGANVLTF
D: TRBD1; V: TRBV7-2; J: TRBJ2-3; size: few; DNA: TGTGCCAGCAGCCTGCGACCCCGGGACAGGGTAACAGATACGCAGTATTTT; CDR3: CASSLRPRDRVTDTQYF
D: TRBD2; V: TRBV5-1; J: TRBJ2-7; size: once; DNA: TGCGCCAGCAGCACCCTAGCGGGAGGGCCTTTTGAGCAGTACTTC; CDR3: CASSTLAGGPFEQYF
D: .; V: TRBV12-3/TRBV12-4; J: TRBJ2-7; size: .; DNA: TGTGCCAGCAGTTTACTTTTCCAAACCTACGAGCAGTACTTC; CDR3: CASSLLFQTYEQYF
D: .; V: TRBV30; J: TRBJ1-5; size: .; DNA: TGTGCCTGGACGGGGGGAGACAATCAGCCCCAGCATTTT; CDR3: CAWTGGDNQPQHF
D: .; V: TRBV19; J: TRBJ1-5; size: .; DNA: TGTGCCAGTAGTGAACAGGGTGGCAGCAATCAGCCCCAGCATTTT; CDR3: CASSEQGGSNQPQHF
D: .; V: TRBV11-3; J: TRBJ2-2; size: .; DNA: TGTGCCAGCAGCCCCGGGTTGGCAGACACCGGGGAGCTGTTTTTT; CDR3: CASSPGLADTGELFF
D: .; V: TRBV10-3; J: TRBJ2-1; size: few; DNA: TGTGCCATCAGTACCTTAGGGGGGAGGGGAGGAAATGAGCAGTTCTTC; CDR3: CAISTLGGRGGNEQFF